The TCR beta chain described here comes from a study of cytomegalovirus exposure and HLA in healthy donors. Findings and caveats of the study: Subsequent analysis found a tendency for first-cohort TCR clusters to co-occur within the 120 or so validation repertoires.

Regarding this clone: What it recognizes is unknown.

The CDR3 loop spans 15 amino acids. V lost 3 bases, J lost 4 bases, and 10 bases lay in between. Per the germline V gene, CDR1 is MDHEN and CDR2 is SYDVKM. Produced via immunoSEQ multiplex PCR; TCRdb's table is partial and in-frame only. The sample lists some 250,000 clones, about 90% occurring once. What was sequenced was PBMCs. The TCR comes from a young woman in good health and CMV-seronegative. The chain uses TRBV28 and TRBJ2-6; a possible D gene is TRBD2 (5 bases). CDR3 residues: CASSFLGLGANVLTF. The CDR3 DNA reads as TGTGCCAGCAGTTTTCTTGGACTCGGGGCCAACGTCCTGACTTTC.